This T cell receptor beta chain was captured in a study of cytomegalovirus exposure and HLA in healthy donors. Assay: immunoSEQ multiplex PCR; the TCRdb copy retains only in-frame clones and omits some. The sample records around 180,000 clones, roughly 88% being singletons. This clone was observed once. The material sequenced was PBMCs. This sequence originates from a woman between 18 and 30 years old in good health and CMV-seronegative.

CDR3 DNA sequence: TGTGCCAGCAGCTTGGGGACACGGTCCTACGAGCAGTACTTC. Encoded protein: CASSLGTRSYEQYF. The rearrangement joins TRBV5-4 to TRBJ2-7, with a weak D call TRBD1 (5 bases). Germline CDR1 reads SGHNT; CDR2 reads YYREEE (reference sequence). The CDR3 has 14 amino acids. Trimming took 0 bases from V and 1 from J, leaving 8 bases between them.